These 16 T cell receptor beta chains share one sample of origin, sequenced in a study of blood T cell repertoires in COVID-19. Using immunoSEQ multiplex PCR, the repertoire was profiled, and TCRdb retains in-frame clones only, with some absent. The sample shows roughly 120,000 clones, about 74% of them seen only once. Sequencing used peripheral blood. The receptor source for this set is a man older than 75 with COVID-19, enrolled during active disease.

DNA for the CDR3: TGTGCCAGCAGCCAAGATTTATCAGATACGCAGTATTTT. Residues: CASSQDLSDTQYF. The rearrangement joins TRBV14 to TRBJ2-3; D remains unclear. This CDR3 has 13 amino acids. From germline, CDR1 is SGHDN and CDR2 FVKESK. V lost 0 bases to trimming and J lost 4 bases, with 5 bases between them.

By sample fraction, this clone is medium-sized (0.01 to 0.1%). The V call is TRBV13, the J call TRBJ2-7; 7 nucleotides agree with TRBD1. The germline gives CDR1 PRHDT, CDR2 FYEKMQ (reference sequence). The ends lost 5 bases at V and 2 bases at J; junction bases unmatched: 3. CDR3 length: 13 residues. The CDR3 reads CASSPGQTYEQYF. In DNA, the CDR3 is TGTGCCAGCAGCCCGGGACAGACCTACGAGCAGTACTTC.

The J gene is TRBJ2-1, the V gene TRBV6-5; 8 bases agree with TRBD2. This CDR3 spans 15 amino acids. V dropped 6 bases and J dropped 0; count of bases not matched to a gene: 4. Germline V CDR1 and CDR2: MNHEY, SVGAGI. CDR3 DNA sequence: TGTGCCAGCAGCGGTAGCGGGGTCTCCTACAATGAGCAGTTCTTC. It encodes CASSGSGVSYNEQFF.

This clone was seen a handful of times. The chain is built from TRBV5-4 and TRBJ1-4, with D perhaps TRBD1 (6 bases). Germline V gene lookup returns CDR1 SGHNT and CDR2 YYREEE (reference sequence). This CDR3 region has 13 residues. CDR3 region: CAHLGTRSEKLFF. As DNA, the CDR3 is TGTGCTCACCTTGGGACACGTTCTGAAAAACTGTTTTTT.

In DNA, the CDR3 is TGTGCCAGCAGTTTTTACCGCGGGGACAGGGAGGGAGATACGCAGTATTTT. Translation gives CASSFYRGDREGDTQYF. The chain has TRBV27 and TRBJ2-3, with 9 nucleotides matching TRBD1. V dropped 3 bases and J dropped 5; count of bases not matched to a gene: 12. Germline V gene lookup returns CDR1 MNHEY and CDR2 SMNVEV (reference sequence). CDR3 length: 17 residues.

The chain couples TRBV28 to TRBJ1-5, with D possibly TRBD1 on 6 matching bases. Per germline, CDR1 MDHEN and CDR2 SYDVKM. V shed 6 bases and J shed 4 bases, with 16 bases lying between them. The CDR3 loop spans 15 amino acids. The CDR3 loop reads CASRPRGAGNQPQHF. CDR3 bases: TGTGCCAGCAGACCCCGGGGGGCTGGGAATCAGCCCCAGCATTTT.

In DNA form, the CDR3 reads TGTGCCAGCAGTCCTCTAACAGGGGCTTCTTCCTACGAGCAGTACTTC. Protein: CASSPLTGASSYEQYF. The chain combines TRBV28 with TRBJ2-7; the match to TRBD1 covers 7 bases. Germline assignment: CDR1 MDHEN and CDR2 SYDVKM. Germline trimming cut 5 bases from V and 1 base from J; bases unmatched to any gene: 11. The length of the CDR3 is 16 residues.

The chain joins TRBV14 to TRBJ2-1; 8 bases are shared with TRBD2. The germline V gene has CDR1 SGHDN and CDR2 FVKESK. The junction had 6 bases not matched to a gene; V was cut back by 2 bases and J by 0 bases. The length of the CDR3 is 17 residues. CDR3 protein: CASSQIPGTSSYNEQFF. For the CDR3, the DNA is TGTGCCAGCAGCCAAATTCCCGGGACTAGCTCCTACAATGAGCAGTTCTTC.

V gene TRBV4-3 combines with J gene TRBJ2-7; 9 positions match TRBD2. The CDR3 length is 20 residues. V trimming: 1 base; J trimming: 0 bases; junction bases outside the gene matches: 16. Germline V lookup: CDR1 LGHNA, CDR2 YSLEER. The DNA of the CDR3 is TGCGCCAGCAGCCAAGCATACGTGACTAGCGGATTCACAACCTCCTACGAGCAGTACTTC. As protein: CASSQAYVTSGFTTSYEQYF.

This clone was counted a single time. The V gene is TRBV7-6, the J gene TRBJ2-7, with TRBD1 identical over 10 bases. Germline values: CDR1 SGHVS, CDR2 FNYEAQ. This CDR3 is built from 15 residues. Germline trimming cut 3 bases from V and 2 bases from J; bases unmatched to any gene: 4. CDR3 nucleotides: TGTGCCAGCAGCTTCGGGGGGACAGGGGCCTACGAGCAGTACTTC. This sequence encodes CASSFGGTGAYEQYF.

The chain carries TRBV6-2 or TRBV6-3 and TRBJ1-2; 8 nucleotides line up with TRBD1. The CDR3 is 14 residues long. Per the germline V gene, CDR1 is MNHEY and CDR2 is SVGEGT. Trimming removed 2 bases from V and 3 bases from J; junction bases left unmatched: 2. The chain's CDR3 is CASSYQDRDYGYTF. CDR3 DNA sequence: TGTGCCAGCAGTTACCAGGACAGGGACTATGGCTACACCTTC.

Comments on this clone: A read error may produce the germline difference seen at one junction end. This chain links TRBV7-7 with TRBJ2-5; maybe TRBD2 (6 bases). CDR1 SSHAT and CDR2 FNYEAQ come from the germline V gene (reference sequence). The CDR3 totals 15 residues. CDR3: CASSLVADRQETQYF. The CDR3, as DNA: TGTGCTAGCAGCTTGGTAGCGGACCGCCAAGAGACCCAGTACTTC.

This rearrangement joins TRBV27 to TRBJ2-1; TRBD2 matches at 12 bases. This CDR3 is 20 amino acids long. Germline CDR1 MNHEY, CDR2 SMNVEV (reference sequence). V shed 6 bases, J shed 1 base, and the junction held 16 bases outside the gene matches. The CDR3 loop reads CASSSTRTSGRPASYNEQFF. The CDR3 nucleotides read TGTGCCAGCAGCTCCACCCGTACTAGCGGGAGGCCTGCGTCCTACAATGAGCAGTTCTTC.

A single count supports this clone. The chain uses TRBV11-3 and TRBJ1-6; TRBD1 is a possible D gene (5 bases). This CDR3 is built from 14 residues. The ends were cut back, 3 bases at V and 7 bases at J, with 10 bases in the middle. The germline CDR1 and CDR2 sequences are SGHNT and YENEEA. DNA for the CDR3: TGTGCCAGCAGCTTCGGACAACAAAATTCACCCCTCCACTTT. Protein: CASSFGQQNSPLHF.

This sequence joins TRBV28 and TRBJ1-2, with D maybe TRBD1 (6 bases). Germline V gene lookup returns CDR1 MDHEN and CDR2 SYDVKM. The CDR3 contains 13 residues. With 1 base removed from V and 6 bases from J, the gap between germline ends came to 9 bases. In DNA, the CDR3 is TGTGCCAGCAGTTTATCAGGGGTTGATGGCTACACCTTC. This gives the protein CASSLSGVDGYTF.

A single count supports this clone. CDR3 sequence reads: CASTTRTGNTGELFF. CDR3 nucleotides: TGTGCCAGCACCACAAGGACAGGGAACACCGGGGAGCTGTTTTTT. The chain combines TRBV3-1 (or the pseudogene TRBV3-2) with TRBJ2-2; 7 positions agree with TRBD1. The germline CDR1 and CDR2 sequences are LGHDT and YNNKEL (reference sequence). This CDR3 has 15 residues. V lost 7 bases, J lost 1 base, and 6 bases stayed unmatched.